The 8 T cell receptor beta chains listed next were all sequenced from one sample in a study of TIL therapy for anti-PD-1-resistant metastatic lung cancer. Time point here: pre-treatment sample, taken before nivolumab and TIL therapy. Sequencing used immunoSEQ v3. Here immunoSEQ multiplex PCR was the method, and the copy in TCRdb shows in-frame clones only, minus some. The sample holds around 20,000 clones; around 79% are singletons and the top ten take almost 7.5%. The sequences come from blood, collected at baseline. These receptors came from a person between 25 and 79 years old with non-small cell lung cancer.

The chain recombines TRBV7-9 with TRBJ2-1; D possibly corresponds to TRBD2 (6 bases). Germline V lookup: CDR1 SEHNR, CDR2 FQNEAQ (reference sequence). Trimming removed 5 bases from V and 5 bases from J, with 13 bases in between. This CDR3 is built from 14 residues. The CDR3 coding sequence is TGTGCCAGCAGCGGTAGCGGAATTGACAATGAGCAGTTCTTC. It yields the protein CASSGSGIDNEQFF.

The chain carries TRBV2 and TRBJ2-5; maybe TRBD2 (5 bases). V lost 3 bases, J lost 2 bases, and 13 bases lay in between. This CDR3 is 15 amino acids long. Germline V gene sequence: CDR1 SNHLY, CDR2 FYNNEI. The CDR3 bases are TGTGCCAGCAGTGACTCACGGGGTGAGCAAGAGACCCAGTACTTC. It encodes CASSDSRGEQETQYF.

The gene calls are TRBV18 and TRBJ2-1, with D unclear. The germline V and J ends were trimmed by 6 bases and 4 bases, with 7 bases remaining between them. This CDR3 spans 12 amino acids. Germline-derived CDR1 and CDR2 are KGHSH and LQKENI. CDR3 sequence: CASSPGYNEQFF. The CDR3 nucleotides are TGTGCCAGCTCTCCGGGTTACAATGAGCAGTTCTTC.

This CDR3 is CASSISLNTEAFF. As DNA, the CDR3 is TGTGCCAGTAGTATTTCGCTGAACACTGAAGCTTTCTTT. The chain uses TRBV19 and TRBJ1-1; D ambiguous. V was clipped by 3 bases and J by 0 bases, with 5 bases between them. CDR1 and CDR2 (germline): LNHDA, SQIVND (reference sequence). The CDR3 is 13 amino acids.

The chain employs TRBV30 and TRBJ1-5; D remains ambiguous. CDR1 and CDR2 (germline): GTSNPN, SVGIG (reference sequence). Trimming removed 0 bases at V and 1 base at J, with 7 bases between. CDR3 size: 14 residues. CDR3: CAWSVPTSNQPQHF. CDR3 sequence (DNA): TGTGCCTGGAGTGTACCCACGAGCAATCAGCCCCAGCATTTT.

The sample holds one count of this clone. The chain links TRBV28 to TRBJ2-1; no reliable D call. This CDR3 comprises 11 residues. Between the trimmed V and J ends, which lost 1 base and 14 bases, there was a span of 9 bases. The V gene's germline CDR1 is MDHEN and CDR2 SYDVKM. This CDR3 is CASSLLETKFF. Here the CDR3 DNA reads TGTGCCAGCAGTTTATTGGAGACGAAGTTCTTC.

The chain has TRBV14 and TRBJ2-7, with TRBD1 as a possible D gene (6 bases). Germline lookup yields CDR1 SGHDN and CDR2 FVKESK. The V and J ends lost 1 base and 9 bases respectively, with 25 bases between them. CDR3 length equals 17 residues. In DNA form, the CDR3 reads TGTGCCAGCAGCCAAGTTGGGGGCGCCGGTCCTGATGTTGGGCAGTACTTC. Its translation is CASSQVGGAGPDVGQYF.

This clone came up a few times. The chain combines TRBV28 with TRBJ1-6; no firm D call. CDR1 is MDHEN and CDR2 is SYDVKM in the germline V gene. The CDR3 loop spans 13 amino acids. V shed 10 bases and J shed 6 bases, with 13 bases lying between them. CDR3 protein: CATHRVSNSPLHF. In DNA form, the CDR3 reads TGTGCCACCCACCGGGTTTCTAATTCACCCCTCCACTTT.